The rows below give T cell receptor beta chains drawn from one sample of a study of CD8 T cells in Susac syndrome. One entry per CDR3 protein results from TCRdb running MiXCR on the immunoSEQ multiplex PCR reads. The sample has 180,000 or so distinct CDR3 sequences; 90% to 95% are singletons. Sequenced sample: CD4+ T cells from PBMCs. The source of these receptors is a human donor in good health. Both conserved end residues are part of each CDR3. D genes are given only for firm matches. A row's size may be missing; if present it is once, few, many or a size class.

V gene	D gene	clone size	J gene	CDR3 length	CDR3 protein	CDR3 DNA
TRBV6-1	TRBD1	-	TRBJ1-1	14	CASSPGTGDTEAFF	TGTGCCAGCAGTCCCGGGACAGGGGACACTGAAGCTTTCTTT
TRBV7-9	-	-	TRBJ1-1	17	CASSSPMAGKDSTEAFF	TGTGCCAGCAGCTCTCCGATGGCAGGGAAAGACAGCACTGAAGCTTTCTTT
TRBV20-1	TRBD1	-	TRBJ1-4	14	CSASRGRGNEKLFF	TGCAGTGCTAGTAGGGGGCGCGGAAACGAAAAACTGTTTTTT
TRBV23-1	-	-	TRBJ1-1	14	CASGVWGFNTEAFF	TGCGCCAGCGGGGTCTGGGGCTTTAACACTGAAGCTTTCTTT
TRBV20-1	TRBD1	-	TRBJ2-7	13	CSARTGVLREQYF	TGCAGTGCTAGAACAGGGGTTTTGCGCGAGCAGTACTTC
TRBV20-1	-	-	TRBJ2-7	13	CSLGETRGREQYF	TGCAGTCTGGGGGAAACTAGAGGGCGGGAGCAGTACTTC
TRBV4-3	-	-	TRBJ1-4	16	CASSQETAATNEKLFF	TGCGCCAGCAGCCAAGAAACGGCAGCAACTAATGAAAAACTGTTTTTT
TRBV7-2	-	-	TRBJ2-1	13	CASSPPSRDEQFF	TGTGCCAGCAGCCCTCCTAGTAGGGATGAGCAGTTCTTC
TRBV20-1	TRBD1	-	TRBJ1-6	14	CSASRGGDNSPLHF	TGCAGTGCTAGCAGAGGGGGCGATAATTCACCCCTCCACTTT
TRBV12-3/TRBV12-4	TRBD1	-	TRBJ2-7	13	CASGLQQGSEQYF	TGTGCCAGCGGGCTCCAACAGGGGAGCGAGCAGTACTTC
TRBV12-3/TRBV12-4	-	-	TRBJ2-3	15	CASTPAGALTDTQYF	TGTGCCAGCACTCCGGCGGGGGCCCTCACAGATACGCAGTATTTT
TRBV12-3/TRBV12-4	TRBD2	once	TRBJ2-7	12	CASSISGVEQYF	TGTGCCAGCAGCATTAGCGGGGTGGAGCAGTACTTC
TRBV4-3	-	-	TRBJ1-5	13	CASSQGAGTPQHF	TGCGCCAGCAGCCAAGGAGCGGGGACGCCCCAGCATTTT
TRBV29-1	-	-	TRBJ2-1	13	CSVAQGGPNEQFF	TGCAGCGTTGCGCAGGGTGGTCCAAATGAGCAGTTCTTC
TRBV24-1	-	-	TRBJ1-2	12	CATLASNYGYTF	TGTGCCACCTTAGCCTCTAACTATGGCTACACCTTC
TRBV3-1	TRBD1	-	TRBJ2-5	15	CASSQATGASETQYF	TGTGCCAGCAGCCAAGCGACAGGGGCCTCTGAGACCCAGTACTTC
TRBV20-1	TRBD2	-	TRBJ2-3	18	CSADLGLAGGRRSDTQYF	TGCAGTGCTGACCTCGGACTAGCGGGGGGGCGTAGGTCAGATACGCAGTATTTT
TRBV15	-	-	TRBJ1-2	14	CATSRGTGNYGYTF	TGTGCCACCAGCAGGGGAACAGGGAACTATGGCTACACCTTC
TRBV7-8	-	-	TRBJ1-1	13	CASSFVPEGWAFF	TGTGCCAGCAGCTTTGTACCTGAGGGCTGGGCTTTCTTT
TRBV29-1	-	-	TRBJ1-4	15	CSVVTLKGGNEKLFF	TGCAGCGTGGTGACCCTGAAGGGGGGAAATGAAAAACTGTTTTTT
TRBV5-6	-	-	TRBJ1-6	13	CASSLDRVSPLHF	TGTGCCAGCAGCTTGGACAGGGTCTCACCCCTCCACTTT
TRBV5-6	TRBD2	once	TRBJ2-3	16	CASSLAPSGPTDTQYF	TGTGCCAGCAGCTTGGCCCCTAGCGGACCTACAGATACGCAGTATTTT
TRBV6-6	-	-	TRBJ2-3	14	CASSYSDAADTQYF	TGTGCCAGCAGTTACTCGGACGCGGCAGATACGCAGTATTTT
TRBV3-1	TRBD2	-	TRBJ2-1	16	CASSPLAGGFDNEQFF	TGTGCCAGCAGCCCCTTAGCGGGGGGGTTCGACAATGAGCAGTTCTTC
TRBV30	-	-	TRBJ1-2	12	CAWTQSNYGYTF	TGTGCCTGGACGCAGTCTAACTATGGCTACACCTTC
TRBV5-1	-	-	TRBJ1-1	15	CASSPSARAEAEAFF	TGCGCCAGCAGTCCGAGCGCCAGGGCAGAAGCTGAAGCTTTCTTT
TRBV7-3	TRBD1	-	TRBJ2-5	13	CASSLIQGATQYF	TGTGCCAGCAGCTTAATCCAGGGGGCGACCCAGTACTTC
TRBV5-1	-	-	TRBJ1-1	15	CASSLDINMNTEAFF	TGCGCCAGCAGCCTTGACATAAACATGAACACTGAAGCTTTCTTT
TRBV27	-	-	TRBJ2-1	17	CASSPPLGSPDDNEQFF	TGTGCCAGCAGTCCGCCCCTCGGATCCCCTGACGACAATGAGCAGTTCTTC
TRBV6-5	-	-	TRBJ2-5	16	CASSYGRGPQGETQYF	TGTGCCAGCAGTTACGGACGGGGGCCCCAGGGGGAGACCCAGTACTTC
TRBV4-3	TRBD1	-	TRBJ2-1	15	CASSQALDRGNEQFF	TGCGCCAGCAGCCAAGCCCTGGACAGGGGCAATGAGCAGTTCTTC
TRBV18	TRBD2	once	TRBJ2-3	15	CASSGTSGATDTQYF	TGTGCCAGCTCAGGGACTAGCGGGGCCACAGATACGCAGTATTTT
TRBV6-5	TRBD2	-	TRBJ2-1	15	CASSTIAGAGNEQFF	TGTGCCAGCAGTACTATAGCGGGGGCTGGCAATGAGCAGTTCTTC
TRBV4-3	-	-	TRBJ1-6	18	CASSQDFVVGTRNSPLHF	TGCGCCAGCAGCCAAGATTTCGTGGTAGGGACAAGGAATTCACCCCTCCACTTT
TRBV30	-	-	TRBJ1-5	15	CAWSPTAMGNQPQHF	TGTGCCTGGAGTCCAACAGCGATGGGGAATCAGCCCCAGCATTTT
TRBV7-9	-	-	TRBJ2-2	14	CASSLAEASGELFF	TGTGCCAGCAGCTTAGCGGAGGCTTCAGGGGAGCTGTTTTTT
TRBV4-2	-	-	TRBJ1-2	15	CASSQDLTGNYGYTF	TGTGCCAGCAGCCAAGATTTGACCGGGAACTATGGCTACACCTTC
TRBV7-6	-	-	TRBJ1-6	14	CASSLQVANSPLHF	TGTGCCAGCAGCTTACAGGTGGCGAATTCACCCCTCCACTTT
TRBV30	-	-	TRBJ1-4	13	CAWNRGGGEKLFF	TGTGCCTGGAATCGGGGTGGAGGCGAAAAACTGTTTTTT